This TCR beta chain was sequenced for a study of OX40 agonist ivuxolimab in advanced cancers. For the study in its entirety: Ivuxolimab was an agonistic, fully human IgG2 monoclonal antibody directed against OX40 (CD134), a costimulatory receptor. Partial responses were achieved by three dose-escalation patients, of whom one had hepatocellular carcinoma and two had cutaneous melanoma. Among the 52 dose-escalation patients, about 20 had hepatocellular carcinoma, approximately 15 melanoma, 9 renal cell carcinoma and 9 head and neck cancer. A male proportion of almost 85% and a mean age of roughly 58 years, ranging from roughly 23 to 85, were recorded for the dose-escalation cohort. The paper reports the monotherapy dose-escalation portion (N of about 51 patients) of the phase I ivuxolimab trial. The point of sequencing TCRbeta in the periphery was to test whether ivuxolimab changed TCR sequence diversity and drove clonal T-cell expansion. Prior anti-PD-1, anti-PD-L1 or anti-CTLA-4 therapy was permitted, and checkpoint inhibitors had been received by roughly 40% of dose-escalation patients. Intravenous ivuxolimab was administered to patients every 2 weeks at six dose levels: 0.01, 0.1, 0.3, 1.5, 3 and 10 mg/kg. Study-wide findings and limitations: At doses from 0.1 to 3.0 mg/kg, clonal expansion was seen in both CD4+ and CD8+ blood T cells between baseline and week 6. After ivuxolimab, expanded clones were on average more numerous among CD8+ T cells than among CD4+ T cells. Low levels of normalized T-cell clonal expansion were also shown by some nonresponding patients. Antigen specificity was not determined for the clonally expanded peripheral T cells. In the 0.1-3.0 mg/kg groups, partial responders were among the patients with the lowest normalized peripheral clonal expansion, particularly in CD8+ T cells.

The germline V gene sets CDR1 to SNHLY and CDR2 to FYNNEI. Including the terminal cysteine and phenylalanine, the CDR3 comprises 11 residues. Only CDR3 DNA remains: 33 bases, in frame from the first base. Trimming at the junction amounts to 6 bases on V and 6 bases on J, and the germline ends lie 5 bases apart. A note on this clone: Its antigen remains undetermined. Base qualities are not recorded, but no much larger clone differs from it by a single base.

Genomic DNA was extracted from sorted cells for sequencing of the TCRbeta CDR3 region. The immunoSEQ Assay was used to sequence the TCRbeta CDR3 regions. What TCRdb holds here is the immuneACCESS table cut down to in-frame rearrangements. Part of the clones is not present; checked against another copy, under half of the missing clones reflect an unresolved V gene, and the others are unexplained. The sample includes almost 70,000 clones, with roughly nine tenths observed a single time. About 0.3% of the sample comes from the top ten. Patients with a history of autoimmune disease or receiving systemic immunosuppression were excluded from the trial. In every dose cohort, peripheral blood was drawn for TCR sequencing at baseline, cycle 4 day 1, and cycle 7 day 1. Samples came from an open-label, multicenter, first-in-human phase I dose-escalation trial of ivuxolimab. Adults with locally advanced or metastatic head and neck squamous cell, hepatocellular, melanoma or renal cell carcinoma were enrolled in the trial. CD4+ and CD8+ T cells were sorted separately from peripheral blood before TCR sequencing.

The clonotype was recovered from an adult with an advanced solid tumor such as melanoma, head and neck, liver or kidney cancer. The sequencing used CD4+ or CD8+ T cells sorted from blood, collected in a trial of the OX40 agonist ivuxolimab. Here the chain combines TRBV2 and TRBJ2-2; matching of 5 bases hints at TRBD1 as the D gene. The nucleotide sequence reads as follows: TGTGCCAGCAGGGGGCCCGGGGAGCTGTTTTTT. This codes for CASRGPGELFF.